This TCR beta chain stems from a study of CXCR3-negative and CXCR3-positive naive CD8 T cells. Study-wide background: About 150 million TRB reads were obtained in total, which works out to about 1.5 +/- 0.3 million per library.

Concerning this clonotype: Its target is unknown.

With UMI labels, 5' RACE was used to prepare the TRB cDNA libraries. One entry per CDR3 protein, without DNA, is what TCRdb gives after re-calling the 5' RACE reads. Its table lists some 100,000 distinct CDR3 sequences. Whole-study findings and limits: TRB CDR3 hydrophobicity was greater in CXCR3-positive naive cells than in CXCR3-negative naive cells. TRBV-TRBJ usage was alike in naive CXCR3-negative and CXCR3-positive cells but differed in memory cells. CD5 surface expression was similar among naive subsets, and TCR strength was estimated by inference from TRB CDR3 properties.

About 310,000 cells per CD8+ T cell subset were flow-sorted in triplicate. The clonotype comes from a human donor in good health. Some clones in this sample may be carry-over from other donors' samples. The sequencing input was naive CXCR3+ CD8+ T cells from blood. Subset in this sample: CD45RO-CCR7+CD27+CD95- naive CD8+ T cells expressing CXCR3 (TNR3+).

CDR3 residues: CASSERQNNQPQHF. This chain connects TRBV6-1 to TRBJ1-5; the TRBD1 assignment by TCRdb is unverifiable without DNA. This CDR3 is built from 14 residues. Germline V CDR1 and CDR2: MNHNS, SASEGT.